This TCR beta chain stems from a study of technical replicates of blood from several donors. The germline CDR1 and CDR2 sequences are SGHRS and YFSETQ. The J segment lost 4 bases and the V segment lost 2 bases, leaving 5 bases of the junction unmatched. The CDR3 is 15 residues long. Data came from immunoSEQ multiplex PCR; TCRdb stores just in-frame clones and leaves some out. This table holds about 83,000 clones, roughly nine tenths found once. The TCR sequence derives from a human donor in good health. The gene calls are TRBV5-1 and TRBJ2-1; 8 bases are shared with TRBD2. Material: T cells isolated from PBMCs. The CDR3 protein is CASSLGGGRYNEQFF. CDR3 DNA: TGCGCCAGCAGCTTAGGCGGGGGGAGATACAATGAGCAGTTCTTC.